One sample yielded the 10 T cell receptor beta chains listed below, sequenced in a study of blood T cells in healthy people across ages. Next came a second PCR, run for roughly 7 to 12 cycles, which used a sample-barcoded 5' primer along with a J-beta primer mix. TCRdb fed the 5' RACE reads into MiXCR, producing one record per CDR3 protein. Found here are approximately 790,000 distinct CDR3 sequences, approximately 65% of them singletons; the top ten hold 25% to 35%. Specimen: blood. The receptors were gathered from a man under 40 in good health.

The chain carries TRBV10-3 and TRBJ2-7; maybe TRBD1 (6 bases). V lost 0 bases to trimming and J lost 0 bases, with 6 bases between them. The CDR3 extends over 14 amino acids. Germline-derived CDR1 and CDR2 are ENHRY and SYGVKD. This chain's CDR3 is CAISESTGSYEQYF. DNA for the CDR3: TGTGCCATCAGTGAGTCGACAGGCTCCTACGAGCAGTACTTC.

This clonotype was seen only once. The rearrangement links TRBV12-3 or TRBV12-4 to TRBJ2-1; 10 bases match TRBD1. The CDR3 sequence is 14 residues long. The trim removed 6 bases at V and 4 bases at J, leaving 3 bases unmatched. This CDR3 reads CASRGQGNYNEQFF. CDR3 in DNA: TGTGCCAGCAGGGGACAGGGGAATTACAATGAGCAGTTCTTC.

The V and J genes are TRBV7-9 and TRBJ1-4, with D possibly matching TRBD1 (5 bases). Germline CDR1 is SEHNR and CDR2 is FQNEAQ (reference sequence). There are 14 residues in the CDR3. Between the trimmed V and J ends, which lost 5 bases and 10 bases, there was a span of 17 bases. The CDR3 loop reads CASSHGLDGGKLFF. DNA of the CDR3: TGTGCCAGCAGCCACGGCCTTGATGGGGGAAAACTGTTTTTT.

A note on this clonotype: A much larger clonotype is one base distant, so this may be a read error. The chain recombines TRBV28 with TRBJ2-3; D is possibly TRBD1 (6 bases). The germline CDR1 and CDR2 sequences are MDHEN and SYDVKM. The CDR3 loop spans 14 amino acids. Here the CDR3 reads CAGSPGTYTDTQYF. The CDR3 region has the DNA TGTGCCGGCAGCCCCGGGACATACACAGATACGCAGTATTTT.

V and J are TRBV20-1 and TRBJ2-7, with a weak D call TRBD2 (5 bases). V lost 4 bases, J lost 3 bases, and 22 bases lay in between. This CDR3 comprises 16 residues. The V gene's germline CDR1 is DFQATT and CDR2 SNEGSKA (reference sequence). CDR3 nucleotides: TGCAGTGCTAAAGGCAACCCCTCGACTAATTTCTACGAGCAGTACTTC. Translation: CSAKGNPSTNFYEQYF.

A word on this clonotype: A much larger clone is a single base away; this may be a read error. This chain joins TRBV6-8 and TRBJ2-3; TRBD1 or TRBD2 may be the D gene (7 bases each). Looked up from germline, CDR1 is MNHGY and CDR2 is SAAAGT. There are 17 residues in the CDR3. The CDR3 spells CASNTSPDREGADAQYF. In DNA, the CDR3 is TGTGCCAGCAACACGAGTCCCGACAGGGAGGGGGCAGATGCGCAGTATTTT.

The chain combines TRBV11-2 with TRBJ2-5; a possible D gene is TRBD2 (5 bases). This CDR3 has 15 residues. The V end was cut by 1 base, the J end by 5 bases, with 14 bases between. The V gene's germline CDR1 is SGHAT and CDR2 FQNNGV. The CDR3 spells CASSLGPGSGETQYF. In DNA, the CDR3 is TGTGCCAGCAGCTTAGGTCCGGGGTCGGGGGAGACCCAGTACTTC.

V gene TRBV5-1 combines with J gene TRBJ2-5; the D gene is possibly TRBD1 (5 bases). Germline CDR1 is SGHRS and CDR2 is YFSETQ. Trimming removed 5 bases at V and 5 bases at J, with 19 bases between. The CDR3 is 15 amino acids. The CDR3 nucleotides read TGCGCCAGCAGTTTGAGGCCCCAGGGTCTGGAGACCCAGTACTTC. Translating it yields CASSLRPQGLETQYF.

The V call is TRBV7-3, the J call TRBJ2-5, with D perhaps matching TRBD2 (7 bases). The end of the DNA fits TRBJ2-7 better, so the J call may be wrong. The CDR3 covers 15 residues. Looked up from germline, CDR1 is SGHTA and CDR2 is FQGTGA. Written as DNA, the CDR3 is TGTGCCAGCAGCCCAAGGGGGGGACCCACCTACGAGCAGTACTTC. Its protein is CASSPRGGPTYEQYF.

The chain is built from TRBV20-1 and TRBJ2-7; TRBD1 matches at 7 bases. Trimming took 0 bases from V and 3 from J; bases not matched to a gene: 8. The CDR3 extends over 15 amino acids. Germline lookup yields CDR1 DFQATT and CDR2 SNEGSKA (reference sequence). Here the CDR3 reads CSARDIRRDSYEQYF. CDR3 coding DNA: TGCAGTGCTAGAGATATCCGTAGGGACAGCTACGAGCAGTACTTC.